This T cell receptor (beta chain) is drawn from a study of tumor-infiltrating lymphocytes in primary liver carcinoma. For the study at large: Patients comprised men and women whose ages fell between 30 and 69 years. Productive TCRbeta read yields ran from roughly 3.5 to 7 million per sample and were similar between tissues. General study points: Relative to tumor region pairs, the tumor-adjacent and tumor-blood pairs showed overlap that was lower.

DNA and RNA were both co-extracted from 20-30 mg of bulk tissue that had not been sorted. Chronic HBV infection was present in the patients, who were treatment-naive. This CDR3 comprises 12 residues. Germline V CDR1 and CDR2: ENHRY, SYGVKD. V was clipped by 3 bases and J by 9 bases, with 12 bases between them. This clonotype was observed a handful of times. Its antigen remains unidentified. Constant-region priming of about 0.5 ug total RNA yielded TCR beta cDNA. Slightly modified ARM-PCR served as the procedure for the TCR beta libraries. These libraries came from three rounds of nested multiplex PCR. PCR rounds one and two used TRBV1-TRBV30 forward primers with a C-beta reverse primer for around 9 cycles each. TCRdb ran MiXCR on the multiplex PCR reads and lists one entry per CDR3 protein. The table lists approximately 80,000 distinct CDR3 sequences, roughly two thirds of them singletons, with 26% in the top ten.

The receptor's source is a man in his forties with primary liver carcinoma and hepatitis B virus infection. The sequenced sample was tumor-adjacent normal liver tissue. The V and J genes are TRBV10-3 and TRBJ2-7; D ambiguous. The CDR3 coding sequence is TGTGCCATCAGTGAACCCAGGCAAGGGCAGTACTTC. Translated: CAISEPRQGQYF.